This T cell receptor beta chain is from a study of blood T cell repertoires in COVID-19. Looking at the study overall: Donors in the United States, Italy and Spain gave samples during acute or convalescent COVID-19. The analysed material was cDNA or gDNA that came from T cells, B-cell-depleted T cells, or PBMCs.

The CDR3 is made up of 15 amino acids. Germline trimming cut 4 bases from V and 6 bases from J; bases unmatched to any gene: 6. CDR1 and CDR2 from the germline V gene are SGHRS and YFSETQ. Study processing details: Estimated nucleated cell counts came from reference gene primer amplification. The protocol was immunoSEQ multiplex PCR, while the TCRdb copy is restricted to in-frame clones and leaves out a portion. That table furnishes V, J and clone size, whereas the DNA furnished D and trimming. The sample contains about 200,000 clones, roughly 89% of which appear only once. Sequencing was done on a sample of peripheral blood. The source of this sequence is a man aged 50 to 59 with acute or convalescent COVID-19. The chain uses TRBV5-1 and TRBJ2-1; 11 bases align to TRBD2. CDR3 loop: CASSITSGSSNEQFF. CDR3 bases: TGCGCCAGCAGCATAACTAGCGGGAGTTCCAATGAGCAGTTCTTC.